This entry describes one T cell receptor beta chain. This sample is part of a study of cytomegalovirus exposure and HLA in healthy donors. Study details: One earlier analysis, a look at 150 million to 200 million T cells, found some 110 million unique TCR beta sequences.

It was with 60 Vbeta and 13 Jbeta primers that the PCR ran. Profiled with immunoSEQ multiplex PCR; TCRdb holds only in-frame clones, not every one. This sample has 150,000 or so clones; approximately 80% occur once, and the top ten carry 0.77%. The CDR3 runs to 17 residues. Germline trimming cut 7 bases from V and 7 bases from J; bases unmatched to any gene: 13. Germline V gene sequence: CDR1 SNHLY, CDR2 FYNNEI. The chain uses TRBV2 and TRBJ2-1, with TRBD2 matching 13 bases. The TCR originated in a woman between 18 and 30 years old in good health and CMV-seronegative. Sequencing was done on a sample of PBMCs. This chain's CDR3 is CASITRTSGRGANEQFF. The CDR3 DNA sequence: TGTGCCAGCATAACGCGGACTAGCGGGAGAGGGGCGAATGAGCAGTTCTTC. The complete variable domain, with remaining parts taken from reference TRBV2 and TRBJ2-1, reads EPEVTQTPSHQVTQMGQEVILRCVPISNHLYFYWYRQILGQKVEFLVSFYNNEISEKSEIFDDQFSVERPDGSNFTLKIRSTKLEDSAMYFCASITRTSGRGANEQFFGPGTRLTVL.